The rows below give T cell receptor beta chains drawn from one sample of a study of prognosis after radiotherapy for stage I lung cancer. From the multiplex PCR reads, TCRdb called clonotypes with MiXCR, one entry per CDR3 protein. Of about 30,000 distinct CDR3 sequences in the sample, around 31% were seen once. Specimen: PBMCs, collected before or after stereotactic body radiation therapy (not recorded which). The receptor source for this set is a donor at least 50 years old with non-small cell lung cancer. The CDR3 runs from the conserved cysteine through the conserved F or W. The D gene is left open where the match is weak. Clone size is stated in some rows and not others, as once, few, many or a class when expanded.

J,D,size,V,DNA,CDR3
TRBJ1-5,NA,NA,TRBV6-1,TGTGCCAGCAGTGACGCCACGGGGGGTCAGCCCAAGCATTTT,CASSDATGGQPKHF
TRBJ1-1,NA,many,TRBV7-9,TGTGCCAGCAGCTTTAGTAGGCGGGGAGGAGACACTGAAGCTTTCTTT,CASSFSRRGGDTEAFF
TRBJ1-6,TRBD1,many,TRBV11-2,TGTGCCAGCAGCCCGGGACAGGGTGATTCACCCCTCCACTTT,CASSPGQGDSPLHF
TRBJ2-1,NA,many,TRBV30,TGTGCCTGGATTCGGACAGACCGCTCCTACAATGAGCAGTTCTTC,CAWIRTDRSYNEQFF
TRBJ2-3,NA,many,TRBV12-3/TRBV12-4,TGTGCCAGCAGCCTCCGGGACGTAGGGGATACGCAGTATTTT,CASSLRDVGDTQYF
TRBJ2-1,NA,many,TRBV24-1,TGTGCCACCAGTGCCGGGGGACGACCCTACAATGAGCAGTTCTTC,CATSAGGRPYNEQFF
TRBJ2-6,NA,NA,TRBV25-1,TGTGCCAGCAGTTCTATGGGAGGTCTGGGGGCCAACGTCCTAAATTTC,CASSSMGGLGANVLNF
TRBJ2-7,TRBD2,NA,TRBV7-6,TGTGCCAGCAGCTTAGACGGGACTAGAGATTGGGGCGAGCAGTACTTC,CASSLDGTRDWGEQYF
TRBJ2-1,TRBD1,many,TRBV5-5,TGTGCCAGCAGCTCCCGGACAGGTTTTATTGAGCAGTTCTTC,CASSSRTGFIEQFF
TRBJ2-7,NA,many,TRBV28,TGTGCCAGCAGTCCTGGACTATCGTCGGGGGAGCAGTACTTC,CASSPGLSSGEQYF
TRBJ1-1,NA,many,TRBV28,TGTGCCAGCAGGAGCCGACGGCACGAAGCTTTCTTT,CASRSRRHEAFF
TRBJ1-5,TRBD1,many,TRBV28,TGTGCCAGCAGTCCGTGGACAGGGGGTCAGCCCCAGCATTTT,CASSPWTGGQPQHF
TRBJ1-5,NA,many,TRBV6-1,TGTGCCAGCAGCCCTCCCGGGACGTTGGGGGCCAATCAGCCCCAGCATTTT,CASSPPGTLGANQPQHF
TRBJ2-1,NA,medium-sized,TRBV7-9,TGTGCCAGCAGCTTACCAGCAGGGTCGGATGAGCAGTTCTTC,CASSLPAGSDEQFF
TRBJ2-7,NA,NA,TRBV7-3,TGTGCCAGCAGCCTCTCCTACTTGAACATAGCGACCTACGAGCAGTACTTC,CASSLSYLNIATYEQYF
TRBJ2-7,NA,many,TRBV5-1,TGCGCCAGCAGCTTGGTATCCGGGGAACTCGAGCAGTACTTC,CASSLVSGELEQYF
TRBJ2-1,NA,NA,TRBV27,TGTGCCAGCAGTTTGAGACGGAGCTCCTACAATGAGCAGTTCTTC,CASSLRRSSYNEQFF
TRBJ2-1,NA,many,TRBV27,TGTGCCAGCAGTTTGAGCTGGAGCTCCTACAATGAGCAGTTCTTC,CASSLSWSSYNEQFF
TRBJ2-7,TRBD1,NA,TRBV6-1,TGTGGCAGTTTTGCCGCGACAGGGGCCGAGCAGTACTTC,CGSFAATGAEQYF
TRBJ1-5,NA,NA,TRBV6-2/TRBV6-3,TGTGCCAGTGTTGGGGGGGGCAATCAGCCCCAGCATTTT,CASVGGGNQPQHF
TRBJ1-1,NA,many,TRBV4-1,TGCGCCAGCAGCCAACAGGGGACGTTGGGGAACACTGAAGCTTTCTTT,CASSQQGTLGNTEAFF
TRBJ2-1,NA,NA,TRBV2,TGTGCCAGCAGAGGGATGCGGGGCGGATCCTACGAGCAGTTCTTC,CASRGMRGGSYEQFF
TRBJ1-2,TRBD1,many,TRBV20-1,TGCAGTGCTAGAGAATTTGACAGGGGCAACTATGGCTACACCTTC,CSAREFDRGNYGYTF
TRBJ1-1,TRBD1,many,TRBV6-1,TGTGCCAGCAACGCGCAGGGGGGTGAAGCTTTCTTT,CASNAQGGEAFF
TRBJ2-2,TRBD1,many,TRBV5-5,TGTGCCAGCAGCACCGGACAGGGGAGGACCGGGGAGCTGTTTTTT,CASSTGQGRTGELFF
TRBJ1-1,NA,many,TRBV28,TGTGCCAGCAGACCCAGGGGAAGAGGGGGGACTGAAGCTTTCTTT,CASRPRGRGGTEAFF
TRBJ1-2,TRBD1,NA,TRBV5-1,TGCGCCAGCGGAGAACGGAAGACAGGGGCCAAGTCTGGCTACACCTTC,CASGERKTGAKSGYTF
TRBJ2-5,NA,many,TRBV5-1,TGCGCCAGCAGCTTGGCCGGAGGGGGAACGGAGACCCAGTACTTC,CASSLAGGGTETQYF
TRBJ1-2,NA,many,TRBV20-1,TGCAGTGCCATCCCCCCGACAGGCTTTGATGGCTACACCTTC,CSAIPPTGFDGYTF
TRBJ2-1,NA,many,TRBV27,TGTGCCAGCCTTCTAGGAGAGGGAGGATGGGGGAATGAGCAGTTCTTC,CASLLGEGGWGNEQFF
TRBJ2-5,TRBD2,many,TRBV4-1,TGCGCCAGCAGCCGACTAGCAGGAGAGACCCAGTACTTC,CASSRLAGETQYF
TRBJ2-1,NA,once,TRBV9,TGTGCCAGCAGCGCCCGGGGGCTTGAGCAGTTCTTC,CASSARGLEQFF
TRBJ2-7,NA,many,TRBV6-1,TGTGCCAGCAGAAGGTTGAGGGAATCTACCTACGAGCAGTACTTC,CASRRLRESTYEQYF
TRBJ1-1,NA,many,TRBV6-5,TGTGCCAGCAGTTTCGGAAAGAACACTGAAGCTTTCTTT,CASSFGKNTEAFF
TRBJ1-4,NA,many,TRBV20-1,TGCAGTGCCACGATCAGGGATACTAATGAAAAACTGTTTTTT,CSATIRDTNEKLFF
TRBJ2-5,TRBD1,many,TRBV6-9,TGTGCCAGCAGTTTGGGACAGGTCTCTCCGGAGACCCAGTACTTC,CASSLGQVSPETQYF
TRBJ2-1,NA,many,TRBV4-1,TGCGCCAGCAGCCCCACAAGAAATTACAATGAGCAGTTCTTC,CASSPTRNYNEQFF
TRBJ2-7,NA,many,TRBV30,TGTGCCTGGAGTGTTTACGGAAACGAGCAGTACTTC,CAWSVYGNEQYF
TRBJ2-1,NA,many,TRBV7-9,TGTGCCAGCAGCCCCGCCAGGGGGGGAACCTACAATGAGCAGTTCTTC,CASSPARGGTYNEQFF
TRBJ2-1,TRBD1,NA,TRBV20-1,TGCAGTGCTAGTCCTCCCCGACAGGGGAAGTCTTTCTTTTTCAATGAGCAGTTCTTC,CSASPPRQGKSFFFNEQFF
TRBJ1-2,NA,NA,TRBV6-5,TGTGCCAGCAGTTATGGTGGGCTGCCTCTTGACTACACCTTC,CASSYGGLPLDYTF
TRBJ2-2,NA,many,TRBV19,TGTGCCAGTAGTATGTTCGGGAACGGGGCCGGGGAGCTGTTTTTT,CASSMFGNGAGELFF
TRBJ2-6,TRBD1,once,TRBV7-9,TGCGCCAGCAGCACCAGGGGGACTGGGGCCAACGTCCTGACTTTC,CASSTRGTGANVLTF
TRBJ2-1,NA,many,TRBV3-1,TGTGCCAGCAGCCAAGATAAAGTTCGCAATGAGCAGTTCTTC,CASSQDKVRNEQFF
TRBJ2-1,NA,NA,TRBV2,TGTGCCAGCAGCCATAGACTATCTATCGGTGAGCAGTTCTTC,CASSHRLSIGEQFF